The entry below gives a single T cell receptor (beta chain) sequence along with its context. This entry comes from a study of blood T cell repertoires in COVID-19. The germline V and J ends were trimmed by 4 bases and 14 bases, with 15 bases remaining between them. The CDR3 has 12 amino acids. Germline CDR1 and CDR2: SGHNT and YENEEA. The assay was immunoSEQ multiplex PCR, and TCRdb's table has in-frame clones only and misses some. The repertoire has around 300,000 clones, around 90% of them found once; the top ten carry 1.7%. Material for sequencing was PBMCs or T cells enriched from blood (not recorded which). This sequence was found in a woman between 40 and 50 years old who had recovered from COVID-19. The rearrangement joins TRBV11-3 to TRBJ2-1; possibly TRBD2 for D (6 bases). The CDR3, as DNA: TGTGCCAGCAGCTCCTTGGGGGACTCGAAGTTCTTC. As protein: CASSSLGDSKFF.